One sample yielded the 26 T cell receptor beta chains listed below, sequenced in a study of regulatory T cells in long-lasting Graves disease. Investigators prepared the TCR beta libraries by applying iRepertoire HTBI primers and Arm-PCR of CDR3 regions. TCRdb called the multiplex PCR reads again in MiXCR, with one record for every CDR3 protein. The repertoire holds 310,000 or so distinct CDR3 sequences, with about 18% as singletons. Noted time point: persistent/refractory GD, antithyroid drugs over 5 years with positive TRAb. Generation of the TCR library employed RNA extracted from PBMCs. The sample consisted of peripheral blood mononuclear cells (PBMCs), taken when the disease was refractory, from a patient treated with antithyroid drugs. These receptors were taken from a female donor with Graves disease.

The gene calls are TRBV3-1 and TRBJ2-2; TRBD1 agrees at 9 bases. V trimming: 5 bases; J trimming: 1 base; junction bases outside the gene matches: 2. Per the germline V gene, CDR1 is LGHDT and CDR2 is YNNKEL (reference sequence). CDR3 size: 15 residues. CDR3 in DNA: TGTGCCAGCAGCTACAGGGGGCGGAACACCGGGGAGCTGTTTTTT. Residues: CASSYRGRNTGELFF.

This clonotype came up once. One end of the junction fails to match germline, which may point to a read error. V usage is TRBV4-3 and J usage is TRBJ1-4; 7 bases align to TRBD1. The CDR3 is made up of 15 amino acids. Per germline, CDR1 LGHNA and CDR2 YSLEER. The CDR3 region has the DNA TGCGCCGGCAGCCGAGAGGGTTCAGGGGGTGAAAAACTGTTTTTT. It is translated as CAGSREGSGGEKLFF.

The table lists this clonotype with a few counts. V gene TRBV20-1 combines with J gene TRBJ2-7, with D unclear. The CDR3 extends over 13 amino acids. V lost 5 bases to trimming and J lost 4 bases, with 15 bases between them. CDR1 is DFQATT, CDR2 SNEGSKA, per germline (reference sequence). The DNA of the CDR3 is TGCAGTGCTGAAAGCCCCACCGGTTACGAGCAGTACTTC. Residues: CSAESPTGYEQYF.

Comment on this clonotype: At one boundary the junction diverges from the germline segment, which might be a read error. The chain is built from TRBV20-1 and TRBJ1-5; D might be TRBD1 (5 bases). Per germline, CDR1 DFQATT and CDR2 SNEGSKA (reference sequence). This CDR3 contains 14 residues. The CDR3 spells CSAKKGFSDQPQHF. CDR3 DNA sequence: TGCAGTGCTAAGAAGGGGTTTAGCGATCAGCCCCAGCATTTT.

This clonotype has more than one count but fewer than ten. V is TRBV18 and J is TRBJ1-4; a possible D gene is TRBD1 (5 bases). Trimming stripped 6 bases from V and 0 bases from J, with 8 bases between. Germline V CDR1 and CDR2: KGHSH, LQKENI. This CDR3 region has 14 residues. The CDR3 region is CASSETATNEKLFF. The CDR3, as DNA: TGTGCCAGCTCCGAGACAGCAACTAATGAAAAACTGTTTTTT.

In this sample, this clonotype turned up many times. The chain recombines TRBV19 with TRBJ1-1; possibly TRBD1 for D (5 bases). CDR3 length: 15 amino acids. Germline V gene sequence: CDR1 LNHDA, CDR2 SQIVND (reference sequence). The ends were cut back, 3 bases at V and 5 bases at J, with 16 bases in the middle. The CDR3 nucleotides are TGTGCCAGTAGTATCGGGGACCGGAGACTTACTGAAGCTTTCTTT. Its protein product is CASSIGDRRLTEAFF.

The chain combines TRBV4-1 with TRBJ1-1, with a possible D match to TRBD1 (6 bases). Germline V gene lookup returns CDR1 MGHRA and CDR2 YSYEKL. The CDR3 sequence is 15 residues long. V shed 0 bases and J shed 6 bases, with 14 bases lying between them. CDR3 amino acids: CASSQEGTHTPEAFF. CDR3 coding DNA: TGCGCCAGCAGCCAAGAGGGGACACATACTCCTGAAGCTTTCTTT.

The genes are TRBV7-9 and TRBJ2-3; 7 bases are shared with TRBD2. The germline gives CDR1 SEHNR, CDR2 FQNEAQ (reference sequence). The CDR3 spans 18 residues. Trimming at V came to 1 base and at J to 2 bases, leaving 12 bases not matched to a gene. As DNA, the CDR3 is TGTGCCAGCAGCTTAGGAGCCTCTCGCGGGGGACCCACAGATACGCAGTATTTT. Translation: CASSLGASRGGPTDTQYF.

V and J are TRBV30 and TRBJ1-3; D not certain. This CDR3 spans 14 amino acids. Per germline, CDR1 GTSNPN and CDR2 SVGIG (reference sequence). V lost 0 bases to trimming and J lost 0 bases, with 6 bases between them. The CDR3 bases are TGTGCCTGGAGTGTACCCCCCTCTGGAAACACCATATATTTT. This encodes CAWSVPPSGNTIYF. The whole variable domain, filled in from reference TRBV30 and TRBJ1-3, reads SQTIHQWPATLVQPVGSPLSLECTVEGTSNPNLYWYRQAAGRGLQLLFYSVGIGQISSEVPQNLSASRPQDRQFILSSKKLLLSDSGFYLCAWSVPPSGNTIYFGEGSWLTVV.

This clonotype was seen many times. The rearrangement uses TRBV27 and TRBJ1-6; D possibly corresponds to TRBD1 (5 bases). The ends were cut back, 4 bases at V and 14 bases at J, with 15 bases in the middle. Germline CDR1 and CDR2: MNHEY and SMNVEV (reference sequence). The CDR3 has 13 residues. Here the CDR3 DNA reads TGTGCCAGCAGTTCCCAGGGCCGTTTGGCCCTCCACTTT. Protein product: CASSSQGRLALHF.

The V and J genes are TRBV4-1 and TRBJ1-2, with D uncertain. The CDR3 has 16 amino acids. Germline V gene lookup returns CDR1 MGHRA and CDR2 YSYEKL. Trimming took 0 bases from V and 4 from J, leaving 15 bases between them. CDR3 nucleotides: TGCGCCAGCAGCCAAGAAAAGCTGAAGTCCTTCTATGGCTACACCTTC. This gives the protein CASSQEKLKSFYGYTF.

This clonotype was observed many times. This chain joins TRBV2 and TRBJ1-2, with D unclear. CDR1 SNHLY and CDR2 FYNNEI come from the germline V gene. The V end was cut by 2 bases, the J end by 4 bases, with 8 bases between. The CDR3 runs to 13 residues. CDR3 amino acids: CASSESAIYGYTF. The CDR3 bases are TGTGCCAGCAGTGAATCGGCGATCTATGGCTACACCTTC.

With regard to this clonotype: The junction departs from the called germline gene at one end, perhaps through a read error. This chain connects TRBV28 to TRBJ2-5, with D perhaps being TRBD1 or TRBD2 (7 bases each). CDR1 is MDHEN and CDR2 is SYDVKM in the germline V gene. The CDR3 sequence is 14 residues long. This CDR3 is CASRPGGGREIQYF. For the CDR3, the DNA is TGTGCCAGCAGGCCAGGGGGTGGGAGGGAGATCCAGTACTTC.

This clonotype turned up a few times. This rearrangement joins TRBV10-3 to TRBJ1-1; no definite D call. The CDR3 totals 14 residues. The germline gives CDR1 ENHRY, CDR2 SYGVKD. The V end was cut by 7 bases, the J end by 2 bases, with 14 bases between. CDR3 loop: CAITETGINTEAFF. The CDR3 nucleotides read TGTGCCATCACTGAAACGGGTATTAACACTGAAGCTTTCTTT.

On this clonotype: A read error is possible here, since a much larger clone lies one base away. CDR3 coding DNA: TGTGCCAGCGGTTTTTCAGCCCAAGTCTCCAGGCCTTCCTACGAGCAGTACTTC. The encoded protein is CASGFSAQVSRPSYEQYF. J is TRBJ2-7 and V is TRBV12-3 or TRBV12-4; no clear D. There are 18 residues in the CDR3.

On this clonotype itself: This may be a read error, as it is one base from a much larger clone. The CDR3 sequence is CASSVGRDQYF. As DNA, the CDR3 is TGTGCCAGCAGTGTGGGTCGCGATCAGTACTTC. The V call is TRBV2, the J call TRBJ2-7, with D unresolved. This CDR3 has 11 residues. Germline V gene lookup returns CDR1 SNHLY and CDR2 FYNNEI. The V and J ends lost 4 bases and 10 bases respectively, with 11 bases between them.

V gene TRBV6-2 or TRBV6-3 combines with J gene TRBJ2-7, with D perhaps TRBD1 or TRBD2 (5 bases each). There are 15 residues in the CDR3. V was shortened by 5 bases and J by 0 bases, with 14 bases between the two germline ends. Germline CDR1 and CDR2: MNHEY and SVGEGT. CDR3 in amino acids: CASSERQGVSYEQYF. CDR3 nucleotides: TGTGCCAGCAGTGAAAGGCAGGGAGTCTCCTACGAGCAGTACTTC.

V gene TRBV20-1 combines with J gene TRBJ1-2, with D uncertain. CDR1 DFQATT and CDR2 SNEGSKA come from the germline V gene (reference sequence). With 1 base removed from V and 6 bases from J, the gap between germline ends came to 9 bases. The CDR3 totals 12 residues. The CDR3 loop reads CSARGETNGYTF. The CDR3 DNA sequence: TGCAGTGCTAGAGGGGAGACAAATGGCTACACCTTC.

This clonotype was recorded at least ten times. The genes are TRBV5-5 and TRBJ1-2, with TRBD1 as a possible D gene (6 bases). There are 12 residues in the CDR3. Germline V gives CDR1 SGHKS, CDR2 YYEKEE (reference sequence). V was shortened by 5 bases and J by 3 bases, with 8 bases between the two germline ends. Written as DNA, the CDR3 is TGTGCCAGCAGGGGACACCACTATGGCTACACCTTC. It yields the protein CASRGHHYGYTF. The full variable domain, in which reference TRBV5-5 and TRBJ1-2 provide the parts outside the CDR3, is DAGVTQSPTHLIKTRGQQVTLRCSPISGHKSVSWYQQVLGQGPQFIFQYYEKEERGRGNFPDRFSARQFPNYSSELNVNALLLGDSALYLCASRGHHYGYTFGSGTRLTVV.

This clonotype was seen a handful of times. The chain combines TRBV3-1 with TRBJ2-2; the D is unclear. The ends were cut back, 0 bases at V and 1 base at J, with 15 bases in the middle. This CDR3 has 18 amino acids. Germline CDR1 is LGHDT and CDR2 is YNNKEL (reference sequence). The CDR3 protein is CASSQEYVNALNTGELFF. The CDR3 bases are TGTGCCAGCAGCCAAGAGTACGTGAACGCTTTGAACACCGGGGAGCTGTTTTTT.

Details on this clonotype: This may be a read error, as it is one base from a much larger clone. The gene calls are TRBV7-2 and TRBJ2-5; D perhaps matches TRBD1 (5 bases). The CDR3 spans 18 residues. The V end was cut by 1 base, the J end by 2 bases, with 20 bases between. Germline CDR1 and CDR2: SGHTA and FQGNSA. DNA for the CDR3: TGTGCCAGCAGCTTAGATCAAATGACAGAGACCCTTCAAGAGACCCAGTACTTC. This sequence encodes CASSLDQMTETLQETQYF.

This clonotype was picked up one time. This may stem from a read error, because a much larger clone lies one nucleotide away. The chain recombines TRBV7-8 with TRBJ2-5, with TRBD1 as a possible D gene (5 bases). V was trimmed by 5 bases and J by 9 bases, leaving 16 bases between them. Germline V gene data show CDR1 as SGHVS and CDR2 as FQNEAQ. The CDR3 consists of 13 residues. The CDR3 loop is CASSQCREGAQYF. In DNA form, the CDR3 reads TGTGCCAGCAGCCAATGCAGGGAAGGGGCCCAGTACTTC.

This clonotype was seen more than once but under ten times. The rearrangement uses TRBV30 and TRBJ2-7; D is uncertain. This CDR3 comprises 12 residues. V was cut by 3 bases and J by 0 bases, with 6 bases left in between. Germline V gene lookup returns CDR1 GTSNPN and CDR2 SVGIG (reference sequence). This CDR3 is CAWSRSSYEQYF. CDR3 coding DNA: TGTGCCTGGAGCAGGAGCTCCTACGAGCAGTACTTC.

V and J are TRBV12-3 or TRBV12-4 and TRBJ1-4, with unresolved D. The CDR3 contains 14 residues. Trimming took 6 bases from V and 4 from J, leaving 12 bases between them. CDR3 DNA sequence: TGTGCCAGCAGGCCTAGCGGGGTTAATGAAAAACTGTTTTTT. Translation: CASRPSGVNEKLFF.

This clonotype was counted ten times or more. This rearrangement joins TRBV27 to TRBJ1-2, with unresolved D. Germline V CDR1 and CDR2: MNHEY, SMNVEV (reference sequence). CDR3 length: 15 amino acids. The V and J ends lost 8 bases and 0 bases respectively, with 16 bases between them. The CDR3 coding sequence is TGTGCCAGCCGCGTCCAAGATCAGCCTAACTATGGCTACACCTTC. Translated, it gives CASRVQDQPNYGYTF.

This clonotype was observed at least ten times. This rearrangement joins TRBV28 to TRBJ2-7; D gene unclear. CDR1 and CDR2 from the germline V gene are MDHEN and SYDVKM. The CDR3 length is 11 residues. V shed 5 bases and J shed 4 bases, with 6 bases lying between them. The CDR3 coding sequence is TGTGCCAGCAGTACTCATTACGAGCAGTACTTC. Its protein product is CASSTHYEQYF.